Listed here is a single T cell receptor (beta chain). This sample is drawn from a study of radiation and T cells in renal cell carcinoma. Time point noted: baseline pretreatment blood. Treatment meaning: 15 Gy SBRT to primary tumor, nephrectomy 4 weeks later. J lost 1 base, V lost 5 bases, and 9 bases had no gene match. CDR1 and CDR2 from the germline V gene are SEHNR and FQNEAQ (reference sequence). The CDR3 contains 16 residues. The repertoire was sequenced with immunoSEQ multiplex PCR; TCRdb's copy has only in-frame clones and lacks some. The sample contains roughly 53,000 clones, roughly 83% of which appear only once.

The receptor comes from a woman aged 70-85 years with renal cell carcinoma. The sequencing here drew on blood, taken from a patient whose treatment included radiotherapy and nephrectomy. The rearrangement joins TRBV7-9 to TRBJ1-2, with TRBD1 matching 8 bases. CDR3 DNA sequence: TGTGCCAGCAGCGACGGACAGGGTCAGGGTAACTATGGCTACACCTTC. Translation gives CASSDGQGQGNYGYTF.